The clone carrying this T cell receptor (beta chain) was seen more than once but under ten times. The antigen remains unidentified. Time point reported: late sampling 161 to 241 days after vaccination in three convalescent patients. Treatment indicated: approximately nine-day PBMC culture with coronavirus spike peptide pools or control peptides (ViraFEST assay). The Oncomine TCR Beta short-read assay sequenced DNA from cultured CD4+ T cells. Each CDR3 protein is one row after TCRdb ran MiXCR on the PCR reads. The sample has more than 20,000 distinct CDR3 sequences, roughly two fifths seen once; the top ten hold around 5%. The sample belongs to a study of vaccination and CD4 T cells after COVID-19. Background on the study: Each convalescent patient was PCR positive for SARS-CoV-2 on nasal swab; 9 or 10 cases were mild and one severe. Study-wide results and limits: The study found median SARS-CoV-2-reactive clonotypes rising from around 20 to 38, not significantly.

Germline V gives CDR1 DFQATT, CDR2 SNEGSKA (reference sequence). Trimming cost V 0 bases and J 9 bases, with 15 bases left between them. The CDR3 consists of 13 residues. This specimen was CD4+ T cells from blood, cultured in vitro, taken about 7 months after SARS-CoV-2 vaccination. The chain employs TRBV20-1 and TRBJ2-7; D is perhaps TRBD2 (6 bases). This receptor was taken from a human donor who had recovered from COVID-19. The CDR3: CSARDEGRNPQYF. CDR3 DNA sequence: TGCAGTGCTAGAGATGAAGGGAGGAATCCGCAGTACTTC.